This T cell receptor beta chain was profiled in a study of blood T cell repertoires in COVID-19. Deletions cut 8 bases from V and 0 bases from J, with 13 bases between. This CDR3 has 15 residues. Looked up from germline, CDR1 is SGHTA and CDR2 is FQGNSA. Profiled with immunoSEQ multiplex PCR; TCRdb holds only in-frame clones, not every one. The top ten hold 9.5% to 15% of the sample, which has about 100,000 clones, over 65% seen once. This clone has only one observation. The sequenced sample was peripheral blood. The chain uses TRBV7-2 and TRBJ2-2; a weak D match, TRBD2 (6 bases). The source of this sequence is a human donor in a cohort sampled during active COVID-19. The CDR3, as DNA: TGTGCCAGCGGGCTAGCGCTCGCGAACACCGGGGAGCTGTTTTTT. This gives the protein CASGLALANTGELFF. Combining the CDR3 with reference TRBV7-2 and TRBJ2-2 gives the whole variable domain GAGVSQSPSNKVTEKGKDVELRCDPISGHTALYWYRQSLGQGLEFLIYFQGNSAPDKSGLPSDRFSAERTGGSVSTLTIQRTQQEDSAVYLCASGLALANTGELFFGEGSRLTVL.